This T cell receptor beta chain stems from a study of radiation and T cells in renal cell carcinoma. Time point here: blood 4 weeks post-SBRT, at nephrectomy. As for treatment: 15 Gy SBRT to primary tumor, nephrectomy 4 weeks later. Study-wide results and limits: In blood, top tumor clones expanded by 2 weeks, shrinking by 4.

As regards this clone: The antigen is unknown.

Repertoires were generated with immunoSEQ multiplex PCR, while TCRdb's copy carries only in-frame clones and drops some. The sample has around 78,000 clones, roughly nine tenths seen once; the top ten hold roughly 6%. CDR3 size: 17 residues. CDR1 is SNHLY, CDR2 FYNNEI, per germline. Trimming pared 1 base from V and 5 bases from J, leaving 20 bases between. This TCR derives from a woman in her 70s with renal cell carcinoma. Sequencing was performed on blood, taken from a patient whose treatment included radiotherapy and nephrectomy. This rearrangement joins TRBV2 to TRBJ1-2; tentative D call: TRBD1 (5 bases). The CDR3 sequence is CASSEGRRVRADYGYTF. The CDR3 nucleotides read TGTGCCAGCAGTGAAGGACGTCGGGTCAGGGCAGATTATGGCTACACCTTC.